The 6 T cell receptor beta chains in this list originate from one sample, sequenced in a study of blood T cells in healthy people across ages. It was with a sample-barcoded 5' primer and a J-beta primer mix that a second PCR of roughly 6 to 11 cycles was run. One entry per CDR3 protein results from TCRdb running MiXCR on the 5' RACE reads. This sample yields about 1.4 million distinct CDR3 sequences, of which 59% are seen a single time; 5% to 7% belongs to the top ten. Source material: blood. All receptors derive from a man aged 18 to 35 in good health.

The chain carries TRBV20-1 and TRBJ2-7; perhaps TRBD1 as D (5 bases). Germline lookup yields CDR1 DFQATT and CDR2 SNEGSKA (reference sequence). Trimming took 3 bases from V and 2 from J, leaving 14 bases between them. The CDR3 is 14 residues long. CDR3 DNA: TGCAGTGCTAGCCCCAGGGATCGGCCCTACGAGCAGTACTTC. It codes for CSASPRDRPYEQYF.

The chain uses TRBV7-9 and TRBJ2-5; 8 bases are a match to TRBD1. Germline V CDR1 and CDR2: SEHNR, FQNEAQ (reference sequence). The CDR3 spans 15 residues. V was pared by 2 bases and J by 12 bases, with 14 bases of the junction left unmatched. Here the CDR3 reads CASSLRDRLGAEEYF. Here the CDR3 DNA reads TGTGCCAGCAGCTTACGGGACAGGCTGGGAGCAGAGGAGTACTTC. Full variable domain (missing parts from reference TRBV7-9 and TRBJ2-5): DTGVSQNPRHKITKRGQNVTFRCDPISEHNRLYWYRQTLGQGPEFLTYFQNEAQLEKSRLLSDRFSAERPKGSFSTLEIQRTEQGDSAMYLCASSLRDRLGAEEYFGPGTRLLVL.

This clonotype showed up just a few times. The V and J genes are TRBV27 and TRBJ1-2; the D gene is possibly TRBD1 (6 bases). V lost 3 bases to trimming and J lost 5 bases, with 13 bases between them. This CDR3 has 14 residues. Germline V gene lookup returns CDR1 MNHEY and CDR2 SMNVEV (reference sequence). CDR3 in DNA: TGTGCCAGCAGTTTCGGCAGGGGAGGGTATGGCTACACCTTC. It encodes CASSFGRGGYGYTF.

The CDR3 DNA is TGTGCCAGCAGCTTAGTCCCGGGACAGGGGATCAACTACGAGCAGTACTTC. Encoded protein: CASSLVPGQGINYEQYF. The chain links TRBV7-9 to TRBJ2-7, with 10 bases lining up with TRBD1. The CDR3 has 17 amino acids. V was clipped by 1 base and J by 3 bases; unmatched bases: 9. CDR1 and CDR2 from the germline V gene are SEHNR and FQNEAQ (reference sequence).

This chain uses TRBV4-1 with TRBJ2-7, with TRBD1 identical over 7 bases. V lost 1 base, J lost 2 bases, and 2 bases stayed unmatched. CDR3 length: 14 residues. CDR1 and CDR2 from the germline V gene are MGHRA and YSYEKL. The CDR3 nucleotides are TGCGCCAGCAGCCAAGGGGGACAGCCCTACGAGCAGTACTTC. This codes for CASSQGGQPYEQYF.

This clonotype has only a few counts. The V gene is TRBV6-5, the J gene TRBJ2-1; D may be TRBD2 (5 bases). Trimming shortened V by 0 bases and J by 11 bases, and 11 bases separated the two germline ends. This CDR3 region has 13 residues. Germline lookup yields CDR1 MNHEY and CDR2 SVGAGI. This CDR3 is CASSYSRGPKQFF. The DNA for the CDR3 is TGTGCCAGCAGTTACTCCCGAGGGCCTAAGCAGTTCTTC.